Below are 22 T cell receptor beta chains sequenced from a single sample in a study of CD8 T cells in ankylosing spondylitis. One entry per CDR3 protein results from TCRdb running MiXCR on the 5' RACE reads. The sample lists under 200,000 distinct CDR3 sequences, approximately 10% occurring once. The sequencing input was blood, either unsorted or a sorted T cell fraction (not recorded which). The receptors originated from a male donor with ankylosing spondylitis or in good health (not recorded which).

This clonotype turned up a few times. The V and J genes are TRBV5-1 and TRBJ2-2, with D perhaps matching TRBD1 (6 bases). The CDR3 consists of 14 residues. V gave up 4 bases and J gave up 6 bases, with 13 bases separating them. CDR1 and CDR2 from the germline V gene are SGHRS and YFSETQ. CDR3 sequence (DNA): TGCGCCAGCAGCCGCCAGCAGGGGCCCGGGGAGCTGTTTTTT. It is translated as CASSRQQGPGELFF.

The table lists this clonotype with a few counts. The chain uses TRBV6-5 and TRBJ2-5; 9 nucleotides agree with TRBD1. V lost 0 bases and J lost 5; bases outside the gene matches: 7. In germline, CDR1 is MNHEY, CDR2 SVGAGI. The CDR3 is 16 amino acids. The CDR3 loop is CASSYSSTGTGETQYF. CDR3 coding DNA: TGTGCCAGCAGTTACTCGTCTACCGGGACAGGGGAGACCCAGTACTTC.

The rearrangement links TRBV12-3 or TRBV12-4 to TRBJ2-2, with 11 bases aligning to TRBD2. V gave up 2 bases and J gave up 6 bases; unmatched junction bases: 8. The CDR3 spans 17 residues. CDR3 sequence reads: CASSLKASGRSSGELFF. The CDR3 bases are TGTGCCAGCAGTTTAAAGGCTAGCGGGAGGAGTTCCGGGGAGCTGTTTTTT.

This clonotype has a count of ten or more. The CDR3 DNA follows: TGTGCCAGCAGTTTAGGGGCCGGAACTAATGAAAAACTGTTTTTT. This gives the protein CASSLGAGTNEKLFF. This chain uses TRBV12-3 or TRBV12-4 with TRBJ1-4; D is unresolved. This CDR3 is 15 amino acids long. Trimming shortened V by 1 base and J by 1 base, and 7 bases separated the two germline ends.

This clonotype was recorded many times. The chain carries TRBV5-1 and TRBJ1-1; D might be TRBD1 (5 bases). Germline V gene data show CDR1 as SGHRS and CDR2 as YFSETQ. CDR3 length equals 14 residues. The CDR3, as DNA: TGCGTTTTCCCTCTGTGGGGCGCGAACACTGAAGCTTTCTTT. Protein: CVFPLWGANTEAFF.

With regard to this clonotype: A single base separates this from a much larger clone, so it may be a read error. The rearrangement joins TRBV12-3 or TRBV12-4 to TRBJ1-1, with 9 positions matching TRBD1. V trimming: 5 bases; J trimming: 5 bases; junction bases outside the gene matches: 6. The CDR3 runs 14 residues. Written as DNA, the CDR3 is TGTGCCAGCAGTCTCCGGGACAGGGCGACTGAAGCTTTCTTT. It is translated as CASSLRDRATEAFF.

The rearrangement links TRBV12-3 or TRBV12-4 to TRBJ1-4, with D unclear. The CDR3 has 12 residues. Deletions cut 1 base from V and 5 bases from J, with 2 bases between. The CDR3 bases are TGTGCCAGCAGTTTAGTAAATGAAAAACTGTTTTTT. This translates into CASSLVNEKLFF.

Many counts were recorded for this clonotype. V gene TRBV6-6 combines with J gene TRBJ2-6; no clear D gene. Germline assignment: CDR1 MNHNY and CDR2 SVGAGI (reference sequence). Trimming removed 4 bases from V and 0 bases from J, with 13 bases in between. This CDR3 region has 17 residues. CDR3 nucleotides: TGTGCCAGCAGTTTGGACGGCCTCCACTCTGGGGCCAACGTCCTGACTTTC. Protein sequence: CASSLDGLHSGANVLTF.

In this sample, this clonotype turned up many times. The chain couples TRBV10-2 to TRBJ1-5, with D perhaps matching TRBD1 (6 bases). The CDR3 is 16 amino acids. The V end lost 4 bases, the J end lost 0 bases, and 13 bases lay between the germline ends. In germline, CDR1 is WSHSY, CDR2 SAAADI. CDR3: CASSVSGHFSNQPQHF. CDR3 bases: TGCGCCAGCAGTGTTTCGGGACACTTTAGCAATCAGCCCCAGCATTTT.

The V and J genes are TRBV2 and TRBJ2-7; D is possibly TRBD1 (6 bases). The CDR3 sequence is 18 residues long. Germline values: CDR1 SNHLY, CDR2 FYNNEI. V was clipped by 3 bases and J by 3 bases, with 24 bases between them. The CDR3: CASSDIRDTLTQSYEQYF. CDR3 DNA sequence: TGTGCCAGCAGTGATATCCGGGACACGCTAACTCAAAGCTACGAGCAGTACTTC.

In its sample, this clonotype was seen many times. V and J are TRBV12-3 or TRBV12-4 and TRBJ2-7, with TRBD2 matching 12 bases. Germline trimming cut 4 bases from V and 2 bases from J; bases unmatched to any gene: 3. This CDR3 has 15 residues. CDR3 sequence reads: CASSSTSGGTYEQYF. The CDR3 nucleotides read TGTGCCAGCAGTTCTACTAGCGGGGGGACCTACGAGCAGTACTTC.

This clonotype was counted between two and nine times. V usage is TRBV15 and J usage is TRBJ2-3, with 9 positions matching TRBD2. The CDR3 length is 15 residues. Trimming removed 6 bases from V and 2 bases from J; junction bases left unmatched: 6. Germline CDR1 and CDR2: LNHNV and YYDKDF (reference sequence). The CDR3 nucleotides are TGTGCCACCAGGGGCGGGAGGGCCCCCACAGATACGCAGTATTTT. It encodes CATRGGRAPTDTQYF.

The J gene is TRBJ2-4, the V gene TRBV20-1; a weak D match, TRBD2 (5 bases). V was clipped by 6 bases and J by 2 bases, with 11 bases between them. This CDR3 comprises 13 residues. The germline gives CDR1 DFQATT, CDR2 SNEGSKA (reference sequence). Written as DNA, the CDR3 is TGCAGTGCGAAGGACTGGTCCAAAAACATTCAGTACTTC. This gives the protein CSAKDWSKNIQYF.

This clonotype was counted ten times or more. The chain employs TRBV9 and TRBJ2-1; no reliable D call. Germline V gene sequence: CDR1 SGDLS, CDR2 YYNGEE. The CDR3 is made up of 14 amino acids. The V end lost 0 bases, the J end lost 0 bases, and 4 bases lay between the germline ends. The CDR3 loop reads CASSVEPSYNEQFF. The CDR3, as DNA: TGTGCCAGCAGCGTAGAGCCCTCCTACAATGAGCAGTTCTTC.

This clonotype has ten or more counts. The chain links TRBV12-3 or TRBV12-4 to TRBJ2-2; D is unresolved. The V end was cut by 3 bases, the J end by 3 bases, with 11 bases between. CDR3 length: 15 amino acids. The CDR3 bases are TGTGCCAGCAGTTTTGGGCTAGATGACACCGGGGAGCTGTTTTTT. The encoded protein is CASSFGLDDTGELFF.

Many counts were recorded for this clonotype. The chain is built from TRBV6-2 or TRBV6-3 and TRBJ2-7, with TRBD1 matching 8 bases. The germline V gene has CDR1 MNHEY and CDR2 SVGEGT. V lost 2 bases to trimming and J lost 5 bases; unmatched junction nucleotides: 14. The CDR3 has 17 amino acids. The CDR3 DNA follows: TGTGCCAGCAGTTACCCGGAGACAGGGGCTAATCGACACGAGCAGTACTTC. It specifies CASSYPETGANRHEQYF.

In this sample, this clonotype turned up many times. This sequence joins TRBV10-1 and TRBJ2-5; no definite D call. The CDR3 has 13 residues. V dropped 1 base and J dropped 1 base, with 4 bases sitting between them. The germline CDR1 and CDR2 sequences are WNHNN and SYGVQD (reference sequence). CDR3 loop: CASSEWGQETQYF. The DNA for the CDR3 is TGCGCCAGCAGTGAGTGGGGCCAAGAGACCCAGTACTTC.

The chain couples TRBV7-6 to TRBJ2-2; tentative D call: TRBD1 (5 bases). Per germline, CDR1 SGHVS and CDR2 FNYEAQ. The V gene lost 5 bases and the J gene lost 0 bases, with 10 bases spanning the gap. This CDR3 has 15 residues. Here the CDR3 reads CASSVDSTNTGELFF. Written as DNA, the CDR3 is TGTGCCAGCAGCGTCGACAGCACGAACACCGGGGAGCTGTTTTTT. Supplemented by reference TRBV7-6 and TRBJ2-2, the full variable domain reads GAGVSQSPRYKVTKRGQDVALRCDPISGHVSLYWYRQALGQGPEFLTYFNYEAQQDKSGLPNDRFSAERPEGSISTLTIQRTEQRDSAMYRCASSVDSTNTGELFFGEGSRLTVL.

This clonotype was found many times. The J gene is TRBJ2-3, the V gene TRBV6-1, with 11 bases fitting TRBD2. This CDR3 has 14 residues. The germline V gene has CDR1 MNHNS and CDR2 SASEGT. V was clipped by 6 bases and J by 4 bases; unmatched bases: 3. The CDR3 DNA reads TGTGCCAGCAGAAAGGGACTAGCGGCAGATACGCAGTATTTT. Protein sequence: CASRKGLAADTQYF.

This clonotype was picked up many times. The chain uses TRBV14 and TRBJ2-4; D gene ambiguous. The CDR3 sequence is 11 residues long. CDR1 and CDR2 from the germline V gene are SGHDN and FVKESK. V lost 1 base to trimming and J lost 9 bases, with 4 bases between them. CDR3 sequence: CASSQVGIQYF. The CDR3 DNA reads as TGTGCCAGCAGCCAAGTGGGCATTCAGTACTTC.

V and J are TRBV29-1 and TRBJ1-2; 10 bases line up with TRBD1. This CDR3 is built from 13 residues. CDR1 SQVTM and CDR2 ANQGSEA come from the germline V gene. J was trimmed by 2 bases and V by 6 bases; bases with no gene match: 3. In nucleotides, the CDR3 is TGCAGCGTGAAGACAGGGGGCAACTATGGCTACACCTTC. Protein sequence: CSVKTGGNYGYTF. The full variable domain, its missing parts supplied by reference TRBV29-1 and TRBJ1-2, is SAVISQKPSRDICQRGTSLTIQCQVDSQVTMMFWYRQQPGQSLTLIATANQGSEATYESGFVIDKFPISRPNLTFSTLTVSNMSPEDSSIYLCSVKTGGNYGYTFGSGTRLTVV.

This clonotype was recorded many times. The V and J genes are TRBV2 and TRBJ2-1; no clear D. From germline, CDR1 is SNHLY and CDR2 FYNNEI. The CDR3 loop spans 10 amino acids. Trimming stripped 4 bases from V and 6 bases from J, with 1 base between. CDR3 coding DNA: TGTGCCAGCAGTGCCAATGAGCAGTTCTTC. It codes for CASSANEQFF.